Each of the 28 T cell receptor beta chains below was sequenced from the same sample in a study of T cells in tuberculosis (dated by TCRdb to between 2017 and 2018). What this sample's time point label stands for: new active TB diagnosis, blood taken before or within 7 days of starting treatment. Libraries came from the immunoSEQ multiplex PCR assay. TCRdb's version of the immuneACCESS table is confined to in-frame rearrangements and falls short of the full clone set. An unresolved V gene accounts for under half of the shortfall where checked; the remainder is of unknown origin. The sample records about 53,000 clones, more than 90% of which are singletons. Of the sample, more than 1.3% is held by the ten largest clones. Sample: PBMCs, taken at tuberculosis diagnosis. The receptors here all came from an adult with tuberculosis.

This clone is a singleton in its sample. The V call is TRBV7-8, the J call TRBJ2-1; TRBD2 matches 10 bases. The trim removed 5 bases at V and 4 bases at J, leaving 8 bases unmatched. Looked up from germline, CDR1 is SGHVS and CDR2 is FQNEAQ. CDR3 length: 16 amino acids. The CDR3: CASSRGGSGRYNEQFF. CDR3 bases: TGTGCCAGCAGCCGCGGCGGTAGCGGGAGGTACAATGAGCAGTTCTTC.

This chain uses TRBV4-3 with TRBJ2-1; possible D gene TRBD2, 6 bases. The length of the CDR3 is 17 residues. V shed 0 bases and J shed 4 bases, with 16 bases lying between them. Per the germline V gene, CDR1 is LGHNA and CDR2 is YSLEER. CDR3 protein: CASSQEGRTRGYNEQFF. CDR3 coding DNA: TGCGCCAGCAGCCAAGAGGGGAGGACCCGGGGGTACAATGAGCAGTTCTTC.

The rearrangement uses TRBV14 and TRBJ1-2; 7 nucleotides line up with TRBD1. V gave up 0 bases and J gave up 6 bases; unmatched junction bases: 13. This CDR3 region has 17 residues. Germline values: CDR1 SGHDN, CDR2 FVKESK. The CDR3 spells CASSQEGTARIFNGYTF. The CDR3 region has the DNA TGTGCCAGCAGCCAAGAAGGGACAGCCCGAATTTTTAATGGCTACACCTTC.

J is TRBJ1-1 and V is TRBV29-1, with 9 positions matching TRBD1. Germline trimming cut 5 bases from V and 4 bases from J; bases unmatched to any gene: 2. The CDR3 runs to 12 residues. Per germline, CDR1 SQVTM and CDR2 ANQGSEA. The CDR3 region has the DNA TGCAGCGTTTCGACAGGGGGCACTGAAGCTTTCTTT. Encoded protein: CSVSTGGTEAFF.

CDR3 protein: CASSPPGSSNTEAFF. The CDR3 DNA reads TGTGCCAGCAGTCCACCGGGGTCTTCGAACACTGAAGCTTTCTTT. The chain recombines TRBV6-6 with TRBJ1-1; D not certain. The CDR3 consists of 15 residues. The V gene lost 5 bases and the J gene lost 1 base, with 14 bases spanning the gap. Germline V gene data show CDR1 as MNHNY and CDR2 as SVGAGI (reference sequence).

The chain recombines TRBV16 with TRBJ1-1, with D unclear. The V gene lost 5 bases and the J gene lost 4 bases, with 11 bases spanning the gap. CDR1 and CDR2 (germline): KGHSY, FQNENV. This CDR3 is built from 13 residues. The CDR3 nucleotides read TGTGCCAGCAGCTACGAAGAGATCACTGAAGCTTTCTTT. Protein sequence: CASSYEEITEAFF.

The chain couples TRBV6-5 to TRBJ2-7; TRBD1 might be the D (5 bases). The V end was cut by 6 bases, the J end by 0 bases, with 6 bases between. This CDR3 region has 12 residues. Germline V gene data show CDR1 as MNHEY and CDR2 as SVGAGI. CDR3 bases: TGTGCCAGCAGCAGGGACTCCTACGAGCAGTACTTC. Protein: CASSRDSYEQYF.

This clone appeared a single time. The CDR3 protein is CASSHVQGLLANEKLFF. The CDR3 coding sequence is TGTGCCAGCAGCCACGTACAGGGATTGCTGGCTAATGAAAAACTGTTTTTT. The rearrangement links TRBV7-9 to TRBJ1-4; a weak D match, TRBD1 (6 bases). Deletions cut 5 bases from V and 3 bases from J, with 19 bases between. Germline assignment: CDR1 SEHNR and CDR2 FQNEAQ (reference sequence). The CDR3 length is 17 residues. The full variable domain, its missing parts supplied by reference TRBV7-9 and TRBJ1-4, is DTGVSQNPRHKITKRGQNVTFRCDPISEHNRLYWYRQTLGQGPEFLTYFQNEAQLEKSRLLSDRFSAERPKGSFSTLEIQRTEQGDSAMYLCASSHVQGLLANEKLFFGSGTQLSVL.

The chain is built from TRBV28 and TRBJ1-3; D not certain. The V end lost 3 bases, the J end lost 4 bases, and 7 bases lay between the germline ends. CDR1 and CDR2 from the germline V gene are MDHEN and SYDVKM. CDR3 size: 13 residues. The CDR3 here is CASSFSGGNTIYF. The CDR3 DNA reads TGTGCCAGCAGTTTCTCAGGAGGAAACACCATATATTTT.

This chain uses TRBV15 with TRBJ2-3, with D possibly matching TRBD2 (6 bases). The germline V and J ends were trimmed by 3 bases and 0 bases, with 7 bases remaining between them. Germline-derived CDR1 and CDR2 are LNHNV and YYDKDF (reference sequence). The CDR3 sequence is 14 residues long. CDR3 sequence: CATSRSGSTDTQYF. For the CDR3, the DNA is TGTGCCACCAGCAGGAGCGGGAGCACAGATACGCAGTATTTT.

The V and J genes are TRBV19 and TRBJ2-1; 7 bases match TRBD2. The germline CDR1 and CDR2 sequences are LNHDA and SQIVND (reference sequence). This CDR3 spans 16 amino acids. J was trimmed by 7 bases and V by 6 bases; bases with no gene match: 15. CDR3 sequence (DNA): TGTGCCAGTAGCATACCCTCGGGCGGGAGAGTTAATGAGCAGTTCTTC. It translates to CASSIPSGGRVNEQFF.

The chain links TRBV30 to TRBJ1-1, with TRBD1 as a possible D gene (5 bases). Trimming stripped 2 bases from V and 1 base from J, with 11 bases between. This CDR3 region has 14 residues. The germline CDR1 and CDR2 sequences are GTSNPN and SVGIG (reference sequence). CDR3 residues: CAWSQGRQNTEAFF. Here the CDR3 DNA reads TGTGCCTGGAGTCAGGGCAGACAGAACACTGAAGCTTTCTTT.

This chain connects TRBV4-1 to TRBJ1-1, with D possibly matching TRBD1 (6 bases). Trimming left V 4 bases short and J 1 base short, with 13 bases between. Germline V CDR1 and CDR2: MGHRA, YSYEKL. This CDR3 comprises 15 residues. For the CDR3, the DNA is TGCGCCAGCAGCCCGACCGGGACAAAGAACACTGAAGCTTTCTTT. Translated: CASSPTGTKNTEAFF.

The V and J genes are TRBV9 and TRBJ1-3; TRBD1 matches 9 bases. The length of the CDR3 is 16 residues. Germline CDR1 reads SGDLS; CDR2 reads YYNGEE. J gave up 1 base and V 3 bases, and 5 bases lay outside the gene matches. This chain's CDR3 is CASSEYRGQSGNTIYF. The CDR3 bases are TGTGCCAGCAGCGAATACAGGGGGCAATCTGGAAACACCATATATTTT.

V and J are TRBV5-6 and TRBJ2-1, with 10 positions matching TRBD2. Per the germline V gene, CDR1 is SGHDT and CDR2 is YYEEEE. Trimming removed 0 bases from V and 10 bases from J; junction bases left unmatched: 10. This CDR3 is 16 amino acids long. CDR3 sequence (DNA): TGTGCCAGCAGCTTGGTCGGAGCGGGAGGGCCTTTAGAGCAGTTCTTC. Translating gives CASSLVGAGGPLEQFF. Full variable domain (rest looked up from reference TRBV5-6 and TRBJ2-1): DAGVTQSPTHLIKTRGQQVTLRCSPKSGHDTVSWYQQALGQGPQFIFQYYEEEERQRGNFPDRFSGHQFPNYSSELNVNALLLGDSALYLCASSLVGAGGPLEQFFGPGTRLTVL.

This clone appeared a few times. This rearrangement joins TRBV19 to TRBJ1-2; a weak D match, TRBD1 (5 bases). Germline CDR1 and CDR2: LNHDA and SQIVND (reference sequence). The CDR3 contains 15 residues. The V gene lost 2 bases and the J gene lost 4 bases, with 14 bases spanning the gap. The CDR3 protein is CASSIQGSSGYGYTF. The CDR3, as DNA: TGTGCCAGTAGTATACAGGGCAGTTCGGGCTATGGCTACACCTTC.

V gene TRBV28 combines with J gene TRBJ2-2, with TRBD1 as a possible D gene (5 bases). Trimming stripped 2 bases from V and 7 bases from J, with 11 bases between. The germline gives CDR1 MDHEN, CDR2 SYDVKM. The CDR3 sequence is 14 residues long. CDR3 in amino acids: CASSLQGTGGELFF. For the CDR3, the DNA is TGTGCCAGCAGTTTACAGGGAACCGGCGGGGAGCTGTTTTTT.

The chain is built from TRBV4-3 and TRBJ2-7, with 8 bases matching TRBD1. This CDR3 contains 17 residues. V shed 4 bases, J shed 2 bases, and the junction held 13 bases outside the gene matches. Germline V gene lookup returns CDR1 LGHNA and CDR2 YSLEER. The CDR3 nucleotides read TGCGCCAGCAGCCCACGTTGCTCGGGGACAGGAGCCTACGAGCAGTACTTC. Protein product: CASSPRCSGTGAYEQYF.

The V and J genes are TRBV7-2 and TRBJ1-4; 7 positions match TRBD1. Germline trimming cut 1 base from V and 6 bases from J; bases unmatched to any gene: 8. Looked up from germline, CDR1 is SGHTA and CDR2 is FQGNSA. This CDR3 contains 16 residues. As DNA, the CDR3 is TGTGCCAGCAGCTTAGTTGCGGGACAGAGAGATGAAAAACTGTTTTTT. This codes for CASSLVAGQRDEKLFF.

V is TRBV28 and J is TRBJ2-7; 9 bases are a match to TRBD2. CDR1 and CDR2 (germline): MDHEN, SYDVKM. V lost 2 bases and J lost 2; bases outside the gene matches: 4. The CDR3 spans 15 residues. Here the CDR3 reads CASSLTSGFTYEQYF. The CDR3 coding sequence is TGTGCCAGCAGTTTAACTAGCGGGTTCACCTACGAGCAGTACTTC.

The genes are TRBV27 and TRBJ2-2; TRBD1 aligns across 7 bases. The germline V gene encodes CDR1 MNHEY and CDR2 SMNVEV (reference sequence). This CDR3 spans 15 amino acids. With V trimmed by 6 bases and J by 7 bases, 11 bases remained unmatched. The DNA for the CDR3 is TGTGCCAGCAGCGCATTCACAGGGGTGGTCGGGGAGCTGTTTTTT. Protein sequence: CASSAFTGVVGELFF.

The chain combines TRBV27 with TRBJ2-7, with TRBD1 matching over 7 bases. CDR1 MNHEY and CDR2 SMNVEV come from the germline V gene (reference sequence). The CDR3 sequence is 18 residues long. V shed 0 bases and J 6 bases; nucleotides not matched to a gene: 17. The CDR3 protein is CASSLSFPRQGRLGEQYF. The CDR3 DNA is TGTGCCAGCAGTTTATCCTTCCCTCGACAGGGACGTTTGGGCGAGCAGTACTTC.

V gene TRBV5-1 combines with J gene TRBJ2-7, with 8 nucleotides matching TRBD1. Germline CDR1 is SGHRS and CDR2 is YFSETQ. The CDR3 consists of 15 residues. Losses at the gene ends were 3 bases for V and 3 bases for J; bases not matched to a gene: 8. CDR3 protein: CASSSTGVKNYEQYF. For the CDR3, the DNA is TGCGCCAGCAGCTCGACAGGGGTGAAAAACTACGAGCAGTACTTC.

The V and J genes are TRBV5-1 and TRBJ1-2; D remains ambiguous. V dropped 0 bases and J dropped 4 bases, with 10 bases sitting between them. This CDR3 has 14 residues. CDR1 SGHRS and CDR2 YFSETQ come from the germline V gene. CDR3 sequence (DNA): TGCGCCAGCAGCTTGGAGAGCGTGAGCTATGGCTACACCTTC. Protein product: CASSLESVSYGYTF. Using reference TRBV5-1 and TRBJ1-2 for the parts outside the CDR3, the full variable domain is KAGVTQTPRYLIKTRGQQVTLSCSPISGHRSVSWYQQTPGQGLQFLFEYFSETQRNKGNFPGRFSGRQFSNSRSEMNVSTLELGDSALYLCASSLESVSYGYTFGSGTRLTVV.

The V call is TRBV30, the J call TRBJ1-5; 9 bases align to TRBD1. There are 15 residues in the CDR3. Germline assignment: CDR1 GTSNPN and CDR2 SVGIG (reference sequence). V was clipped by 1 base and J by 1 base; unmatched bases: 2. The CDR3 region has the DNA TGTGCCTGGAGTGCACAGGGGGCGAGCAATCAGCCCCAGCATTTT. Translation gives CAWSAQGASNQPQHF.

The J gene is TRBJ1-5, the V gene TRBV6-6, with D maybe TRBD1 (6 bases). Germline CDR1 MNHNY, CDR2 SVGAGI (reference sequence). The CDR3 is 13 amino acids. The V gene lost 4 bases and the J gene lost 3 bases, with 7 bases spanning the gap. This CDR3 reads CASSWDINQPQHF. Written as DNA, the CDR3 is TGTGCCAGCAGTTGGGACATCAATCAGCCCCAGCATTTT.

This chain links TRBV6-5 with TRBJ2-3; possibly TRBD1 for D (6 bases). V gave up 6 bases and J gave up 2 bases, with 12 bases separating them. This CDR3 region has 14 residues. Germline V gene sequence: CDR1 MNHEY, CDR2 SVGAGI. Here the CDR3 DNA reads TGTGCCAGCAGCCCTGGACAGCCCACAGATACGCAGTATTTT. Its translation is CASSPGQPTDTQYF.

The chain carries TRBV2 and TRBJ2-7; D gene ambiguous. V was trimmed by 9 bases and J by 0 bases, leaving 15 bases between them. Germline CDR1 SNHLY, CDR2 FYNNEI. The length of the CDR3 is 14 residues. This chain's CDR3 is CASKFQETSYEQYF. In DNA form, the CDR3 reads TGTGCCAGTAAGTTCCAGGAAACCTCCTACGAGCAGTACTTC. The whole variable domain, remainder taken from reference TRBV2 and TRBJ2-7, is EPEVTQTPSHQVTQMGQEVILRCVPISNHLYFYWYRQILGQKVEFLVSFYNNEISEKSEIFDDQFSVERPDGSNFTLKIRSTKLEDSAMYFCASKFQETSYEQYFGPGTRLTVT.